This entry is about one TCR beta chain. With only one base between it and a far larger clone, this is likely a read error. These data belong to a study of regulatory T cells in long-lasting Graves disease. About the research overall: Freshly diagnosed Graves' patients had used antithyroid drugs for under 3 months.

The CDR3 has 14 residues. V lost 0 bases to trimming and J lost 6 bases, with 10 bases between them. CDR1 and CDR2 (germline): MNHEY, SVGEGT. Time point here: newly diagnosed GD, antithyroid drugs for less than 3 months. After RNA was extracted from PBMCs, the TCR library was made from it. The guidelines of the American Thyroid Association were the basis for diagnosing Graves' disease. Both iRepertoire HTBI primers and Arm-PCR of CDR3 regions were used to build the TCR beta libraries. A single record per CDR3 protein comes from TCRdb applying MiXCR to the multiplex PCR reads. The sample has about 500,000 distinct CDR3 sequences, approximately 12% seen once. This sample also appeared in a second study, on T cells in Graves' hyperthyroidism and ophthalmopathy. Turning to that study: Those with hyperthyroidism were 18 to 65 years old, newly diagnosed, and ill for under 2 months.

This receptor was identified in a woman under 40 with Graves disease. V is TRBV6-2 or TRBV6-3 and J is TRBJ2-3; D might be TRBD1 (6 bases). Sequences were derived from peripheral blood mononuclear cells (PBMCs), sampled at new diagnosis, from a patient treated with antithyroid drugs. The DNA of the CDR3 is TGTGCCAGCAGTTACTCATCGAGGGGGGATACGCAGTATTTT. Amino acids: CASSYSSRGDTQYF.